The 5 T cell receptor beta chains below all came from one sample that was sequenced in a study of blood T cell repertoires in COVID-19. Data came from immunoSEQ multiplex PCR; TCRdb stores just in-frame clones and leaves some out. The sample consists of around 230,000 clones, approximately 85% of them appearing once. Sequenced input: peripheral blood. These receptors all come from a woman aged 60 to 75 with active or convalescent COVID-19.

The chain combines TRBV2 with TRBJ1-5, with no clear D. The CDR3 runs 15 residues. The V gene's germline CDR1 is SNHLY and CDR2 FYNNEI. V was clipped by 1 base and J by 3 bases, with 10 bases between them. The CDR3: CASSEDAGYNQPQHF. The CDR3 DNA sequence: TGTGCCAGCAGTGAAGACGCCGGTTACAATCAGCCCCAGCATTTT.

The table lists this clone with a few counts. The chain links TRBV5-5 to TRBJ1-2; D not certain. This CDR3 region has 13 residues. The germline V gene encodes CDR1 SGHKS and CDR2 YYEKEE (reference sequence). V was cut by 4 bases and J by 4 bases, with 11 bases left in between. CDR3 amino acids: CASSPGDPYGYTF. The DNA of the CDR3 is TGTGCCAGCAGCCCCGGGGATCCCTATGGCTACACCTTC.

Here the CDR3 DNA reads TGTGCCAGCAGCCGCCAGGGGGCAAAGGCCAATGAGCAGTTCTTC. This encodes CASSRQGAKANEQFF. V usage is TRBV3-1 (or the pseudogene TRBV3-2) and J usage is TRBJ2-1; 8 bases align to TRBD1. CDR3 size: 15 residues. Germline V gene data show CDR1 as LGHDT and CDR2 as YNNKEL (reference sequence). J gave up 6 bases and V 4 bases, and 8 bases lay outside the gene matches.

This chain links TRBV9 with TRBJ1-5; D is undetermined. The CDR3 length is 14 residues. Germline V gene data show CDR1 as SGDLS and CDR2 as YYNGEE. V was trimmed by 3 bases and J by 3 bases, leaving 10 bases between them. The CDR3 nucleotides are TGTGCCAGCAGCGCCGGTAGTTCCAATCAGCCCCAGCATTTT. Translation gives CASSAGSSNQPQHF.

The chain couples TRBV20-1 to TRBJ2-5, with D possibly matching TRBD2 (5 bases). This CDR3 has 11 amino acids. CDR1 is DFQATT, CDR2 SNEGSKA, per germline (reference sequence). Trimming took off 4 bases at V and 5 bases at J, with 8 bases between the two ends. CDR3 residues: CSATSQETQYF. CDR3 sequence (DNA): TGCAGTGCTACTAGCCAGGAGACCCAGTACTTC.